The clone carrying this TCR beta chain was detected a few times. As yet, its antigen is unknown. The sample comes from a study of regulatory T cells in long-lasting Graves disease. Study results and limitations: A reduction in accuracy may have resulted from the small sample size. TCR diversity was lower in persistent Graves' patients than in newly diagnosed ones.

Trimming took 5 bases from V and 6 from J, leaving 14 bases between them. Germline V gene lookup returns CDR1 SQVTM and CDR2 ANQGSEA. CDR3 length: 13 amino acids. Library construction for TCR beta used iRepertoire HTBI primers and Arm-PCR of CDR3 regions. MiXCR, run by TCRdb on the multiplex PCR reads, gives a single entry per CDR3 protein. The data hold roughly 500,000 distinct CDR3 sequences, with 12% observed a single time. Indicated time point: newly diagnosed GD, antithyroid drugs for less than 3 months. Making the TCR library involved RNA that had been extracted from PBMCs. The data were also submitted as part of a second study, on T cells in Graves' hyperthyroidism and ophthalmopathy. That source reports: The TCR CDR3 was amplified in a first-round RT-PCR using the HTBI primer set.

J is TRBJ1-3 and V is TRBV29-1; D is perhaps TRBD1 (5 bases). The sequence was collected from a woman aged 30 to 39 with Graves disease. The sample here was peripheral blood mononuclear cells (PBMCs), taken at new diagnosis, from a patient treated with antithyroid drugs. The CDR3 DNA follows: TGCAGCGTTACCGGGACGCACCCAAACACCATATATTTT. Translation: CSVTGTHPNTIYF.